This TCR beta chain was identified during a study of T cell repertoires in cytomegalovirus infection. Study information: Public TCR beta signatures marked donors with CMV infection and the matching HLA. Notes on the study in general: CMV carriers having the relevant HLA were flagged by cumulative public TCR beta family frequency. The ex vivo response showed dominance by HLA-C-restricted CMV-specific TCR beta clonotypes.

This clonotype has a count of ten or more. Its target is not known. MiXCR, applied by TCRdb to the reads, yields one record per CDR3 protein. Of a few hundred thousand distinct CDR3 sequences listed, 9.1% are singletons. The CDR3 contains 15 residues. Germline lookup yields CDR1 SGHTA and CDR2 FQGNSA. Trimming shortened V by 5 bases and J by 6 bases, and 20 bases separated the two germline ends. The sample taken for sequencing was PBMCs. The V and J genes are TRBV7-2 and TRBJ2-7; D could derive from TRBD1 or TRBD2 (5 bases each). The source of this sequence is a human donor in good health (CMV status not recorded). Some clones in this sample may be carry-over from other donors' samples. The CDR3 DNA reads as TGTGCCAGCAGCCCTGCCGGGACCTTCGATTCCGAGCAGTACTTC. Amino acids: CASSPAGTFDSEQYF. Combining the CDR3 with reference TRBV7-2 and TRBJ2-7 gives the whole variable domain GAGVSQSPSNKVTEKGKDVELRCDPISGHTALYWYRQSLGQGLEFLIYFQGNSAPDKSGLPSDRFSAERTGGSVSTLTIQRTQQEDSAVYLCASSPAGTFDSEQYFGPGTRLTVT.